What follows are 4 T cell receptor beta chains derived from one specimen sequenced in a study of cytomegalovirus exposure and HLA in healthy donors. Here immunoSEQ multiplex PCR was the method, and the copy in TCRdb shows in-frame clones only, minus some. The profile covers more than 90,000 clones, with roughly 82% appearing a single time and around 5.1% taken by the ten largest. The sequencing input was PBMCs. These receptors all come from a man younger than 30 in good health and CMV-seronegative.

The gene calls are TRBV18 and TRBJ2-1, with D perhaps TRBD2 (7 bases). Trimming took off 3 bases at V and 7 bases at J, with 19 bases between the two ends. The CDR3 extends over 16 amino acids. The V gene's germline CDR1 is KGHSH and CDR2 LQKENI. CDR3 residues: CASSPGGGLGVNEQFF. The CDR3 DNA sequence: TGTGCCAGCTCACCTGGGGGGGGCCTAGGAGTAAATGAGCAGTTCTTC.

The chain links TRBV2 to TRBJ2-2; no firm D call. The V end lost 5 bases, the J end lost 1 base, and 5 bases lay between the germline ends. This CDR3 has 13 residues. CDR1 is SNHLY and CDR2 is FYNNEI in the germline V gene. The CDR3 DNA reads as TGTGCCAGCAGTCCGGGGAACACCGGGGAGCTGTTTTTT. Translation gives CASSPGNTGELFF.

The chain employs TRBV7-8 and TRBJ1-1; D not resolved. Germline V gives CDR1 SGHVS, CDR2 FQNEAQ. Trimming pared 6 bases from V and 7 bases from J, leaving 12 bases between. This CDR3 has 12 residues. The CDR3 region has the DNA TGTGCCAGCAGGGGTGGGAGGCGTGAAGCTTTCTTT. Amino acids: CASRGGRREAFF.

The V call is TRBV2, the J call TRBJ1-2; tentative D call: TRBD1 (5 bases). The germline V gene has CDR1 SNHLY and CDR2 FYNNEI. Trimming pared 1 base from V and 8 bases from J, leaving 11 bases between. The CDR3 is 13 residues long. In DNA, the CDR3 is TGTGCCAGCAGTGAAGGGGCAGGGCCCGGCTACACCTTC. Encoded protein: CASSEGAGPGYTF.